This T cell receptor beta chain was sequenced for a study of T cells after yellow fever vaccination. The CDR3 runs to 15 residues. Germline V gives CDR1 SGHTA, CDR2 FQGNSA. Trimming pared 0 bases from V and 0 bases from J, leaving 6 bases between. A single record per CDR3 protein comes from TCRdb applying MiXCR to the 5' RACE reads. This sample carries fewer than 350,000 distinct CDR3 sequences, around 3.6% of them seen once, and the ten largest clones take around a quarter. The sample was PBMCs, taken on the day of the yellow fever booster vaccination. This clonotype was sampled from a man in his late teens or twenties who received the YFV17D yellow fever vaccine. This sequence joins TRBV7-2 and TRBJ2-1; D ambiguous. The CDR3 sequence is CASSLAESSYNEQFF. CDR3 nucleotide sequence: TGTGCCAGCAGCTTAGCGGAGAGCTCCTACAATGAGCAGTTCTTC.